This record covers a single T cell receptor beta chain. Its matching antigen is unknown. This CDR3 has 15 amino acids. The trim removed 3 bases at V and 2 bases at J, leaving 3 bases unmatched. The V gene's germline CDR1 is SGHDN and CDR2 FVKESK. The study drew donors from healthy Caucasian individuals in Russia aged about 6 to 90. The data belong to a study of blood T cells in healthy people across ages. The study's findings and limits: Both naive CD4+ cell counts and diversity were greater in long-lived donors than in aged donors.

Primers used in a second PCR of about 7 to 11 cycles were a sample-barcoded 5' primer and a J-beta primer mix. TCRdb used MiXCR to reprocess the 5' RACE reads, holding one entry per CDR3 protein. The table has roughly 1,500,000 distinct CDR3 sequences, approximately 38% seen once. The TCR comes from a young woman in good health. The chain is built from TRBV14 and TRBJ2-5; 10 bases are a match to TRBD2. The sample was blood. CDR3 coding DNA: TGTGCCAGCAGCCACGTACTAGCGGGGCAAGAGACCCAGTACTTC. It codes for CASSHVLAGQETQYF. The full variable domain, completed using reference TRBV14 and TRBJ2-5, is EAGVTQFPSHSVIEKGQTVTLRCDPISGHDNLYWYRRVMGKEIKFLLHFVKESKQDESGMPNNRFLAERTGGTYSTLKVQPAELEDSGVYFCASSHVLAGQETQYFGPGTRLLVL.